The 5 T cell receptor beta chains listed next were all sequenced from one sample in a study of OX40 agonist ivuxolimab in advanced cancers. TCRdb's copy holds only in-frame clones and misses some; the assay was immunoSEQ multiplex PCR. Here the sample spans fewer than 30,000 clones, 88% being singletons. The sequencing here drew on CD4+ or CD8+ T cells sorted from blood, taken in a trial of the OX40 agonist ivuxolimab. These receptors all come from an adult with an advanced solid tumor such as melanoma, head and neck, liver or kidney cancer.

J is TRBJ2-3 and V is TRBV28; no firm D call. This CDR3 contains 18 residues. The germline gives CDR1 MDHEN, CDR2 SYDVKM. Trimming stripped 1 base from V and 0 bases from J, with 17 bases between. The CDR3 loop is CASSLSPVSSDSTDTQYF. CDR3 DNA sequence: TGTGCCAGCAGTTTATCCCCGGTCTCTAGTGATAGCACAGATACGCAGTATTTT.

The V call is TRBV11-3, the J call TRBJ2-7, with 10 positions matching TRBD2. Trimming cost V 3 bases and J 4 bases; bases outside gene matches: 3. The CDR3 is 14 amino acids. The germline CDR1 and CDR2 sequences are SGHNT and YENEEA. CDR3 residues: CASSFGLAAYEQYF. The CDR3 region has the DNA TGTGCCAGCAGCTTTGGACTAGCGGCTTACGAGCAGTACTTC.

The chain carries TRBV9 and TRBJ1-5; D remains unclear. The V gene's germline CDR1 is SGDLS and CDR2 YYNGEE. Trimming stripped 1 base from V and 7 bases from J, with 18 bases between. This CDR3 has 16 residues. Here the CDR3 reads CASSVPGYEKWQPQHF. The CDR3 bases are TGTGCCAGCAGCGTACCGGGCTACGAGAAATGGCAGCCCCAGCATTTT.

The rearrangement links TRBV7-6 to TRBJ2-5; D is unclear. From germline, CDR1 is SGHVS and CDR2 FNYEAQ. The CDR3 consists of 13 residues. The V and J ends lost 0 bases and 7 bases respectively, with 9 bases between them. The CDR3 here is CASSLALDGTQYF. The CDR3, as DNA: TGTGCCAGCAGCTTAGCCTTGGATGGGACCCAGTACTTC.

A note on this clone: The same CDR3 can be traced to other DNA sequences in this sample. This chain joins TRBV4-1 and TRBJ2-3, with D possibly TRBD1 on 6 matching bases. Germline V gene data show CDR1 as MGHRA and CDR2 as YSYEKL. Trimming stripped 0 bases from V and 3 bases from J, with 13 bases between. The CDR3 runs 16 residues. Written as DNA, the CDR3 is TGCGCCAGCAGCCAAGATCAGGGGAGCGGTACAGATACGCAGTATTTT. Amino acids: CASSQDQGSGTDTQYF.